What follows is one T cell receptor (beta chain) and its context. This specimen belongs to a study of molecular identifiers for immune sequencing clone quantification. TCRdb re-derived calls from the PCR reads in MiXCR, one entry per CDR3 protein. There are approximately 680,000 distinct CDR3 sequences in the sample; around 25% occur only once, and 0.75% to 0.8% lies in the top ten. The CDR3 has 14 amino acids. V lost 10 bases, J lost 2 bases, and 15 bases lay in between. Germline V gene lookup returns CDR1 LNHDA and CDR2 SQIVND (reference sequence). Sequencing was done on a sample of naive CD8+ T cells from blood, with Jurkat cell RNA spiked in. The subset denotes: FACS-sorted CD8+CD4-CCR7+CD45RA+ naive T cells. The receptor was isolated from a human donor in good health. Some libraries in this study had Jurkat cell RNA spiked in. This rearrangement joins TRBV19 to TRBJ2-1; D perhaps matches TRBD2 (6 bases). CDR3 DNA: TGTGCCACCCGACGGGGGTTTGCCTACAATGAGCAGTTCTTC. It is translated as CATRRGFAYNEQFF.